The clone carrying this TCR beta chain has a single count. This record comes from a study of blood T cell repertoires in COVID-19. Across the study: From the United States, Italy and Spain came samples of acute and convalescent COVID-19. In each case, the material was cDNA or gDNA derived from T cells, B-cell-depleted T cells, or PBMCs.

The V gene end was trimmed by 6 bases and the J gene end by 6 bases; junction bases not matched to a gene: 10. CDR1 LNHDA and CDR2 SQIVND come from the germline V gene (reference sequence). The CDR3 runs 17 residues. Methods used by the authors: Amplification from reference gene primers served as the basis for estimated nucleated cell counts. Clones were sequenced by immunoSEQ multiplex PCR, and TCRdb holds only the in-frame ones, with some missing. For V, J and clone size, that table is used; D and trimming come from the DNA. Of about 35,000 clones in the sample, 85% to 90% are singletons; the top ten hold roughly 45%.

The clonotype comes from a man aged 55 to 70 with active or convalescent COVID-19. The sequencing input was peripheral blood. This chain links TRBV19 with TRBJ2-2; TRBD2 aligns across 13 bases. CDR3 nucleotide sequence: TGTGCCAGTAGACAAGTGGGACTAGCGGGAAGGGCCGGGGAGCTGTTTTTT. Protein sequence: CASRQVGLAGRAGELFF.